This paragraph reports one TCR beta chain. Germline V gives CDR1 SGHRS, CDR2 YFSETQ. The length of the CDR3 is 17 residues. Trimming stripped 1 base from V and 6 bases from J, with 19 bases between. Sequencing was performed with immunoSEQ multiplex PCR; in TCRdb, only in-frame clones are kept and a portion is missing. The table shows about 55,000 clones, with 85% to 90% occurring only once. The record originates from a study of blood T cell repertoires in COVID-19. Study details: Samples came from the United States, Italy and Spain, spanning acute and convalescent COVID-19. Sample material is recorded as cDNA or gDNA derived from T cells, B-cell-depleted T cells, or PBMCs.

The source material was peripheral blood. The TCR sequence derives from a man aged 60-69 years with active COVID-19. The chain carries TRBV5-1 and TRBJ2-2; a possible D gene is TRBD1 (6 bases). CDR3 amino acids: CASSLMGPGTPPGELFF. The CDR3 nucleotides are TGCGCCAGCAGCTTGATGGGACCCGGGACACCACCCGGGGAGCTGTTTTTT.